What follows are 19 T cell receptor beta chains derived from one specimen sequenced in a study of T-cell memory formation after mild COVID-19. TCRdb processed the 5' RACE reads anew with MiXCR; each CDR3 protein has one entry. Here the sample spans tens of thousands of distinct CDR3 sequences, 12% being singletons. Sequenced: PBMCs or a T cell subset sorted from them (not recorded which). The receptors stem from an adult woman who had mild COVID-19 (a few samples of this study predate the infection). Cell type and time point are not known.

This clonotype was seen repeatedly, ten times or more. V and J are TRBV19 and TRBJ1-2; D gene uncertain. The CDR3 totals 15 residues. Between the trimmed V and J ends, which lost 5 bases and 0 bases, there was a span of 13 bases. CDR1 and CDR2 from the germline V gene are LNHDA and SQIVND (reference sequence). The CDR3 nucleotides read TGTGCCAGTAGTGAACGGCTGAGGACTAACTATGGCTACACCTTC. Its translation is CASSERLRTNYGYTF.

This clonotype has a count of ten or more. The chain employs TRBV7-8 and TRBJ1-5; no clear D. There are 15 residues in the CDR3. The ends were cut back, 5 bases at V and 11 bases at J, with 22 bases in the middle. The germline gives CDR1 SGHVS, CDR2 FQNEAQ. This chain's CDR3 is CASSPLSRAPQAQHF. The DNA for the CDR3 is TGTGCCAGCAGCCCATTGTCGAGGGCCCCGCAAGCCCAGCATTTT.

This clonotype qualifies as medium-sized (0.01 to 0.1%). V usage is TRBV7-2 and J usage is TRBJ2-6; tentative D call: TRBD1 (6 bases). Germline values: CDR1 SGHTA, CDR2 FQGNSA. The CDR3 spans 17 residues. Trimming shortened V by 7 bases and J by 4 bases, and 20 bases separated the two germline ends. For the CDR3, the DNA is TGTGCCAGCATAGGGGGACAAGGCCTAAGGGGGGCCAACGTCCTGACTTTC. Translation gives CASIGGQGLRGANVLTF.

Ten or more counts support this clonotype. V usage is TRBV12-3 or TRBV12-4 and J usage is TRBJ1-1, with 8 bases that match TRBD1. Trimming took 6 bases from V and 2 from J; bases not matched to a gene: 8. There are 15 residues in the CDR3. CDR3 sequence: CASRSGQAQNTEAFF. The CDR3 DNA is TGTGCCAGCAGATCGGGACAGGCGCAAAACACTGAAGCTTTCTTT.

This clonotype was counted ten times or more. The chain recombines TRBV4-1 with TRBJ2-4; 7 bases are shared with TRBD1. The CDR3 contains 14 residues. J was trimmed by 1 base and V by 4 bases; bases with no gene match: 1. In germline, CDR1 is MGHRA, CDR2 YSYEKL. CDR3 DNA: TGCGCCAGCAGCCCACAGGGGGCCAAAAACATTCAGTACTTC. The encoded protein is CASSPQGAKNIQYF.

This clonotype has a count of ten or more. This sequence joins TRBV7-3 and TRBJ2-1, with 7 bases matching TRBD2. V gave up 4 bases and J gave up 2 bases; unmatched junction bases: 5. The germline V gene encodes CDR1 SGHTA and CDR2 FQGTGA. This CDR3 comprises 15 residues. The DNA for the CDR3 is TGTGCCAGCAGCTCCACTAGCGACCCCTACAATGAGCAGTTCTTC. It yields the protein CASSSTSDPYNEQFF.

This clonotype has a count of ten or more. The chain carries TRBV27 and TRBJ1-5; a weak D match, TRBD1 (5 bases). This CDR3 is 18 amino acids long. CDR1 is MNHEY and CDR2 is SMNVEV in the germline V gene (reference sequence). With 6 bases removed from V and 0 bases from J, the gap between germline ends came to 21 bases. Here the CDR3 reads CASSPRGASPTSNQPQHF. The CDR3, as DNA: TGTGCCAGCAGCCCCCGAGGGGCGTCCCCTACTAGCAATCAGCCCCAGCATTTT.

This clonotype was recorded many times. V and J are TRBV12-3 or TRBV12-4 and TRBJ2-5; perhaps TRBD2 as D (5 bases). Trimming took 6 bases from V and 1 from J, leaving 6 bases between them. The CDR3 loop spans 12 amino acids. In DNA form, the CDR3 reads TGTGCCAGCAGCCGGGGCCAAGAGACCCAGTACTTC. Its protein product is CASSRGQETQYF.

The table lists this clonotype with many counts. The rearrangement links TRBV5-4 to TRBJ1-2; D remains ambiguous. The germline V and J ends were trimmed by 4 bases and 2 bases, with 9 bases remaining between them. Germline V CDR1 and CDR2: SGHNT, YYREEE (reference sequence). The CDR3 runs to 13 residues. In nucleotides, the CDR3 is TGTGCCAGCAGCGTCGATCTAAACTATGGCTACACCTTC. It codes for CASSVDLNYGYTF.

Ten or more counts support this clonotype. The V gene is TRBV20-1, the J gene TRBJ2-1, with 9 positions matching TRBD2. CDR3 length: 15 residues. V was clipped by 3 bases and J by 8 bases; unmatched bases: 11. Germline V CDR1 and CDR2: DFQATT, SNEGSKA (reference sequence). The CDR3 nucleotides are TGCAGTGCTAGTAGCGGGAGAGGTCGCGGTGATGAGCAGTTCTTC. Residues: CSASSGRGRGDEQFF.

This clonotype was picked up many times. CDR3 coding DNA: TGCGCCAGCAGCTTGGGAGGGGAGATTAATTCACCCCTCCACTTT. As protein: CASSLGGEINSPLHF. The chain employs TRBV5-1 and TRBJ1-6; a weak D match, TRBD1 (5 bases). The ends were cut back, 0 bases at V and 6 bases at J, with 10 bases in the middle. There are 15 residues in the CDR3. Per the germline V gene, CDR1 is SGHRS and CDR2 is YFSETQ.

This clonotype counts as medium-sized. The chain combines TRBV12-3 or TRBV12-4 with TRBJ2-4; 8 nucleotides agree with TRBD1. This CDR3 region has 16 residues. J gave up 0 bases and V 3 bases, and 4 bases lay outside the gene matches. This CDR3 is CASSFAGGLAKNIQYF. As DNA, the CDR3 is TGTGCCAGCAGTTTCGCAGGGGGCTTAGCCAAAAACATTCAGTACTTC.

The genes are TRBV7-9 and TRBJ1-4; the D is unclear. Deletions cut 5 bases from V and 14 bases from J, with 12 bases between. This CDR3 is built from 11 residues. Germline V CDR1 and CDR2: SEHNR, FQNEAQ (reference sequence). CDR3 region: CASSPTRRLFF. The CDR3 nucleotides are TGTGCCAGCAGCCCGACCCGGCGGCTGTTTTTT.

V gene TRBV29-1 combines with J gene TRBJ2-7; 9 bases line up with TRBD1. Unmatched junction bases numbered 6, after V lost 6 bases and J lost 6 bases. Germline-derived CDR1 and CDR2 are SQVTM and ANQGSEA. The CDR3 extends over 12 amino acids. CDR3 sequence (DNA): TGCAGCGTCCGGGGACAGGGCGGCGAGCAGTACTTC. This codes for CSVRGQGGEQYF.

The V gene is TRBV28, the J gene TRBJ2-7; D unclear. The germline CDR1 and CDR2 sequences are MDHEN and SYDVKM. The CDR3 covers 14 residues. The V and J ends lost 5 bases and 6 bases respectively, with 17 bases between them. CDR3 nucleotides: TGTGCCAGCAGTCCACCCCTCGGCCGAGCCGAGCAGTACTTC. This gives the protein CASSPPLGRAEQYF.

This clonotype was observed many times. The chain couples TRBV7-6 to TRBJ2-1, with a tentative D call TRBD2 (5 bases). This CDR3 region has 12 residues. V lost 4 bases, J lost 10 bases, and 11 bases lay in between. The V gene's germline CDR1 is SGHVS and CDR2 FNYEAQ. Here the CDR3 reads CASSYSWEEQFF. CDR3 bases: TGTGCCAGCAGCTACTCATGGGAGGAGCAGTTCTTC.

The table lists this clonotype with many counts. The chain has TRBV27 and TRBJ2-1; TRBD2 matches 16 bases. This CDR3 comprises 18 residues. Germline-derived CDR1 and CDR2 are MNHEY and SMNVEV (reference sequence). V gave up 5 bases and J gave up 0 bases; unmatched junction bases: 4. CDR3: CASSPGTSGGASYNEQFF. CDR3 bases: TGTGCCAGCAGTCCCGGGACTAGCGGGGGGGCCTCCTACAATGAGCAGTTCTTC.

This clonotype was counted at least ten times. The chain couples TRBV6-2 or TRBV6-3 to TRBJ1-5, with D possibly being TRBD1 (5 bases). The CDR3 length is 15 residues. The V gene lost 7 bases and the J gene lost 5 bases, with 18 bases spanning the gap. CDR1 and CDR2 from the germline V gene are MNHEY and SVGEGT. The CDR3 DNA follows: TGTGCCAGCACTCCCGCCGGGGGTGTATATCAGCCCCAGCATTTT. It codes for CASTPAGGVYQPQHF.

In its sample, this clonotype was seen many times. The chain recombines TRBV11-2 with TRBJ1-2, with 8 bases fitting TRBD1. The CDR3 has 15 amino acids. CDR1 and CDR2 from the germline V gene are SGHAT and FQNNGV. The junction had 7 bases not matched to a gene; V was cut back by 5 bases and J by 2 bases. This CDR3 reads CASSIAGTGNYGYTF. CDR3 DNA sequence: TGTGCCAGCAGCATAGCCGGGACAGGAAACTATGGCTACACCTTC.